Listed below are T cell receptor beta chains from one sample, sequenced in a study of identical twins. TCRdb reanalysed the 5' RACE reads using MiXCR and keeps one entry per CDR3 protein. The table shows approximately 470,000 distinct CDR3 sequences, with about 14% occurring only once. The sample was also linked to a second study, of yellow fever vaccine responses in identical twins.

Sample: CD4+ T cells sorted from blood. Every receptor here comes from a woman aged 18-29 years in good health. The CDR3 runs from the conserved cysteine through the conserved F or W. Each record gives: CDR3 protein, CDR3 DNA, J gene, V gene, D gene, clone size. A D gene is named only where the DNA matches it firmly. Size values are once, few and many counts, or a class for expanded clones, and some rows have none.

cdr3_aa: CASSPTSGGGTGELFF; cdr3_nt: TGTGCCAGCAGTCCAACTAGCGGGGGAGGCACCGGGGAGCTGTTTTTT; j_call: TRBJ2-2; v_call: TRBV7-3; d_call: TRBD2; clone_size: few
cdr3_aa: CATSRDRGPTEAFF; cdr3_nt: TGTGCCACCAGCAGAGATAGGGGGCCCACTGAAGCTTTCTTT; j_call: TRBJ1-1; v_call: TRBV15; d_call: TRBD1; clone_size: once
cdr3_aa: CAVTGTSYNEQFF; cdr3_nt: TGTGCCGTAACCGGGACTTCCTACAATGAGCAGTTCTTC; j_call: TRBJ2-1; v_call: TRBV10-3; d_call: NA; clone_size: NA
cdr3_aa: CSVVRTGYEQFF; cdr3_nt: TGCAGCGTTGTAAGGACAGGGTATGAGCAGTTCTTC; j_call: TRBJ2-1; v_call: TRBV29-1; d_call: TRBD1; clone_size: many
cdr3_aa: CASEPRGSGETQYF; cdr3_nt: TGTGCCAGCGAGCCGAGGGGGTCAGGAGAGACCCAGTACTTC; j_call: TRBJ2-5; v_call: TRBV7-8; d_call: NA; clone_size: NA
cdr3_aa: CASSLEGSGNEQFF; cdr3_nt: TGTGCCAGCAGCTTGGAAGGTAGCGGCAATGAGCAGTTCTTC; j_call: TRBJ2-1; v_call: TRBV5-6; d_call: NA; clone_size: few
cdr3_aa: CASSLATGGDTQYF; cdr3_nt: TGTGCCAGCAGCTTAGCGACCGGGGGAGATACGCAGTATTTT; j_call: TRBJ2-3; v_call: TRBV7-2; d_call: NA; clone_size: few
cdr3_aa: CASRPTGSSSYNEQFF; cdr3_nt: TGTGCCAGCAGACCTACAGGGAGTAGCTCCTACAATGAGCAGTTCTTC; j_call: TRBJ2-1; v_call: TRBV6-2/TRBV6-3; d_call: NA; clone_size: few
cdr3_aa: CASSHLAIPLGGTSSGELFF; cdr3_nt: TGCGCCAGCAGCCACCTCGCCATACCCCTGGGGGGTACTTCTTCCGGGGAGCTGTTTTTT; j_call: TRBJ2-2; v_call: TRBV5-1; d_call: NA; clone_size: few
cdr3_aa: CASSHQGSTGELFF; cdr3_nt: TGTGCCAGCAGCCACCAGGGGAGCACCGGGGAGCTGTTTTTT; j_call: TRBJ2-2; v_call: TRBV3-1; d_call: NA; clone_size: NA
cdr3_aa: CASSSYRDHLGEQYF; cdr3_nt: TGTGCCAGCAGCTCCTACAGGGACCATTTGGGGGAGCAGTACTTC; j_call: TRBJ2-7; v_call: TRBV11-1; d_call: NA; clone_size: NA
cdr3_aa: CASSATSGGTTGELFF; cdr3_nt: TGTGCCAGCAGCGCCACTAGCGGGGGAACCACCGGGGAGCTGTTTTTT; j_call: TRBJ2-2; v_call: TRBV9; d_call: TRBD2; clone_size: NA
cdr3_aa: CASSLAGSNYNEQFF; cdr3_nt: TGTGCCAGCAGTTTAGCGGGATCCAACTACAATGAGCAGTTCTTC; j_call: TRBJ2-1; v_call: TRBV6-2/TRBV6-3; d_call: TRBD2; clone_size: NA
cdr3_aa: CASSQEGGGYNNEQFF; cdr3_nt: TGCGCCAGCAGCCAAGAAGGCGGGGGTTACAACAATGAGCAGTTCTTC; j_call: TRBJ2-1; v_call: TRBV4-1; d_call: TRBD2; clone_size: NA
cdr3_aa: CASSFPGTGSYEQYF; cdr3_nt: TGTGCCAGCAGTTTCCCCGGGACAGGGTCCTACGAGCAGTACTTC; j_call: TRBJ2-7; v_call: TRBV28; d_call: TRBD1; clone_size: few
cdr3_aa: CASSSFGRRVTEAFF; cdr3_nt: TGCGCCAGCAGCTCTTTTGGGAGGAGGGTGACTGAAGCTTTCTTT; j_call: TRBJ1-1; v_call: TRBV5-1; d_call: NA; clone_size: NA
cdr3_aa: CASSFSLGQNNSPLHF; cdr3_nt: TGCGCCAGCAGCTTTTCTCTGGGACAGAATAATTCACCCCTCCACTTT; j_call: TRBJ1-6; v_call: TRBV5-1; d_call: TRBD1; clone_size: NA
cdr3_aa: CASSVADSSYEQYF; cdr3_nt: TGTGCCAGCAGCGTAGCCGACAGCTCCTACGAGCAGTACTTC; j_call: TRBJ2-7; v_call: TRBV9; d_call: NA; clone_size: few
cdr3_aa: CATALVVTDTQYF; cdr3_nt: TGTGCCACCGCCTTAGTTGTCACAGATACGCAGTATTTT; j_call: TRBJ2-3; v_call: TRBV30; d_call: NA; clone_size: NA
cdr3_aa: CSAPRLAGGPDTQYF; cdr3_nt: TGCAGTGCTCCAAGACTAGCGGGGGGGCCAGATACGCAGTATTTT; j_call: TRBJ2-3; v_call: TRBV20-1; d_call: TRBD2; clone_size: few
cdr3_aa: CSAPNRVNTEAFF; cdr3_nt: TGCAGTGCTCCGAACAGGGTGAACACTGAAGCTTTCTTT; j_call: TRBJ1-1; v_call: TRBV20-1; d_call: NA; clone_size: NA
cdr3_aa: CASSFPVGKNIQYF; cdr3_nt: TGTGCCAGCAGTTTCCCCGTTGGGAAAAACATTCAGTACTTC; j_call: TRBJ2-4; v_call: TRBV28; d_call: NA; clone_size: few
cdr3_aa: CASSLDSALSYEQYF; cdr3_nt: TGTGCCAGCAGCTTAGACAGTGCCCTCTCCTACGAGCAGTACTTC; j_call: TRBJ2-7; v_call: TRBV7-2; d_call: NA; clone_size: NA
cdr3_aa: CASSLSAGIPYEQYF; cdr3_nt: TGTGCCAGCAGTTTAAGTGCAGGGATCCCCTACGAGCAGTACTTC; j_call: TRBJ2-7; v_call: TRBV28; d_call: NA; clone_size: NA
cdr3_aa: CASSLGDRGLQPQHF; cdr3_nt: TGTGCCAGCAGCTTGGGGGACAGGGGGCTCCAGCCCCAGCATTTT; j_call: TRBJ1-5; v_call: TRBV5-8; d_call: TRBD1; clone_size: few
cdr3_aa: CSVEGPRGLAMDTQYF; cdr3_nt: TGCAGCGTTGAAGGGCCAAGGGGACTAGCGATGGATACGCAGTATTTT; j_call: TRBJ2-3; v_call: TRBV29-1; d_call: TRBD2; clone_size: NA
cdr3_aa: CASTQGAQKTYEQYF; cdr3_nt: TGTGCCAGCACCCAGGGAGCCCAGAAGACCTACGAGCAGTACTTC; j_call: TRBJ2-7; v_call: TRBV28; d_call: NA; clone_size: NA
cdr3_aa: CASSFGGTSETQYF; cdr3_nt: TGTGCCAGCAGTTTTGGGGGGACGAGCGAGACCCAGTACTTC; j_call: TRBJ2-5; v_call: TRBV12-3/TRBV12-4; d_call: NA; clone_size: NA
cdr3_aa: CASSLDGGGITGELFF; cdr3_nt: TGCGCCAGCAGCTTGGATGGCGGGGGCATCACCGGGGAGCTGTTTTTT; j_call: TRBJ2-2; v_call: TRBV5-1; d_call: NA; clone_size: NA
cdr3_aa: CASRDRYTQETQYF; cdr3_nt: TGTGCCAGCAGGGACAGATACACGCAAGAGACCCAGTACTTC; j_call: TRBJ2-5; v_call: TRBV6-1; d_call: NA; clone_size: few
cdr3_aa: CASSRANTEAFF; cdr3_nt: TGTGCCAGCAGTCGTGCGAACACTGAAGCTTTCTTT; j_call: TRBJ1-1; v_call: TRBV28; d_call: NA; clone_size: few
cdr3_aa: CASSLVINEKLFF; cdr3_nt: TGTGCCAGCAGCTTAGTGATCAATGAAAAACTGTTTTTT; j_call: TRBJ1-4; v_call: TRBV7-9; d_call: NA; clone_size: few
cdr3_aa: CAMADGPQETQYF; cdr3_nt: TGTGCCATGGCGGACGGACCTCAAGAGACCCAGTACTTC; j_call: TRBJ2-5; v_call: TRBV10-3; d_call: NA; clone_size: few
cdr3_aa: CASSLGFPSGSSHNEQFF; cdr3_nt: TGTGCCAGCAGTTTAGGTTTTCCTAGCGGGAGTTCCCACAATGAGCAGTTCTTC; j_call: TRBJ2-1; v_call: TRBV12-3/TRBV12-4; d_call: TRBD2; clone_size: NA
cdr3_aa: CSGTAYNEQFF; cdr3_nt: TGCAGCGGGACAGCCTACAATGAGCAGTTCTTC; j_call: TRBJ2-1; v_call: TRBV29-1; d_call: NA; clone_size: NA
cdr3_aa: CAISQGKSEAFF; cdr3_nt: TGTGCCATCAGCCAGGGCAAGTCTGAAGCTTTCTTT; j_call: TRBJ1-1; v_call: TRBV10-3; d_call: NA; clone_size: NA
cdr3_aa: CASSQISGGVSTDTQYF; cdr3_nt: TGTGCCAGCAGCCAAATAAGCGGGGGGGTAAGCACAGATACGCAGTATTTT; j_call: TRBJ2-3; v_call: TRBV3-1; d_call: TRBD2; clone_size: NA
cdr3_aa: CASSWASSGSRDEQFF; cdr3_nt: TGTGCCAGCAGCTGGGCGTCTAGCGGGTCGAGGGATGAGCAGTTCTTC; j_call: TRBJ2-1; v_call: TRBV12-3/TRBV12-4; d_call: TRBD2; clone_size: NA
cdr3_aa: CASSVVPNEKLFF; cdr3_nt: TGTGCCAGCAGCGTAGTCCCAAATGAAAAACTGTTTTTT; j_call: TRBJ1-4; v_call: TRBV9; d_call: NA; clone_size: NA
cdr3_aa: CAWSVWGLEQYF; cdr3_nt: TGTGCCTGGAGTGTATGGGGGCTCGAGCAGTACTTC; j_call: TRBJ2-7; v_call: TRBV30; d_call: NA; clone_size: many
cdr3_aa: CPSSQDLGQGKLTKNIQYF; cdr3_nt: TGCCCCAGCAGCCAAGATCTCGGGCAGGGGAAATTAACCAAAAACATTCAGTACTTC; j_call: TRBJ2-4; v_call: TRBV4-3; d_call: NA; clone_size: NA
cdr3_aa: CARNLDPTGIQYF; cdr3_nt: TGTGCCAGAAATTTAGATCCGACGGGCATTCAGTACTTC; j_call: TRBJ2-4; v_call: TRBV5-6; d_call: NA; clone_size: NA
cdr3_aa: CASSSGYLLNIQYF; cdr3_nt: TGTGCCAGCAGTAGTGGGTACTTACTAAACATTCAGTACTTC; j_call: TRBJ2-4; v_call: TRBV28; d_call: NA; clone_size: few
cdr3_aa: CASSLLNESPLHF; cdr3_nt: TGTGCCAGCAGCTTATTGAACGAATCACCCCTCCACTTT; j_call: TRBJ1-6; v_call: TRBV11-2; d_call: NA; clone_size: NA
cdr3_aa: CASSLRQSNTEAFF; cdr3_nt: TGCGCCAGCAGCTTGCGGCAGTCGAACACTGAAGCTTTCTTT; j_call: TRBJ1-1; v_call: TRBV5-1; d_call: NA; clone_size: few
cdr3_aa: CASSYAIRGSTDTQYF; cdr3_nt: TGTGCCAGCAGCTACGCGATCCGGGGAAGCACAGATACGCAGTATTTT; j_call: TRBJ2-3; v_call: TRBV7-2; d_call: NA; clone_size: few